This is a list of T cell receptor beta chains from one sample in a study of CD8 T cells in Susac syndrome. TCRdb redid the calling of the immunoSEQ multiplex PCR reads with MiXCR, one entry per CDR3 protein. The table lists fewer than 200,000 distinct CDR3 sequences, about 95% of them singletons. The sample consisted of CD8+ T cells from PBMCs. Receptors originate from a human donor with multiple sclerosis. Both conserved end residues are part of each CDR3. Each record gives: D gene, V gene, J gene, clone size, CDR3 DNA, CDR3 protein. A D gene is named only where the DNA matches it firmly. Rows may omit the clone size; those that give it use once, few, many or a size class.

d_gene: TRBD2; v_gene: TRBV7-9; j_gene: TRBJ2-1; abundance: -; CDR3nt: TGTGCCTGTAGCGGGACGGGCAATGAGCAGTTCTTC; CDR3aa: CACSGTGNEQFF
d_gene: -; v_gene: TRBV9; j_gene: TRBJ2-1; abundance: -; CDR3nt: TGTGCCAGCAGCGTAGTGGGGACTGACGTTGATGAGCAGCAGTTCTTC; CDR3aa: CASSVVGTDVDEQQFF
d_gene: -; v_gene: TRBV6-5; j_gene: TRBJ2-2; abundance: -; CDR3nt: TGTGCCAGCAGTTACGACGAGGATGGGGAGCTGTTTTTT; CDR3aa: CASSYDEDGELFF
d_gene: -; v_gene: TRBV7-9; j_gene: TRBJ2-6; abundance: -; CDR3nt: TGTGCCAGCAGCTTTTCTGGGGACGGTGGGGCCAACGTCCTGACTTTC; CDR3aa: CASSFSGDGGANVLTF
d_gene: -; v_gene: TRBV7-9; j_gene: TRBJ2-2; abundance: -; CDR3nt: TGTGCCAGCAGCTCGGATCGTGAGGAGCTGTTTTTT; CDR3aa: CASSSDREELFF
d_gene: -; v_gene: TRBV15; j_gene: TRBJ2-1; abundance: -; CDR3nt: TGTGCCACCAGCAGAGGGAGGGCCGGTACCTACAATGAGCAGTTCTTC; CDR3aa: CATSRGRAGTYNEQFF
d_gene: -; v_gene: TRBV18; j_gene: TRBJ1-5; abundance: -; CDR3nt: TGTGCCAGCTCACCGGAGGGGGTCCATCAGCCCCAGCATTTT; CDR3aa: CASSPEGVHQPQHF
d_gene: TRBD1; v_gene: TRBV28; j_gene: TRBJ1-4; abundance: -; CDR3nt: TGTGCCAGCAGCCGAGGGGGCGTGAAACTCGGAAAACTGTTTTTT; CDR3aa: CASSRGGVKLGKLFF
d_gene: -; v_gene: TRBV3-1; j_gene: TRBJ2-7; abundance: -; CDR3nt: TGTGCCAGCAGCCCAGGGATCCTCTACGAGCAGTACTTC; CDR3aa: CASSPGILYEQYF
d_gene: -; v_gene: TRBV20-1; j_gene: TRBJ2-7; abundance: -; CDR3nt: TGCAGTGCTAGAGCCCGTACACGACCTACCTACGAGCAGTACTTC; CDR3aa: CSARARTRPTYEQYF
d_gene: -; v_gene: TRBV28; j_gene: TRBJ1-1; abundance: many; CDR3nt: TGTGCCAGCTCACTCGGACGGAACACTGAAGCTTTCTTT; CDR3aa: CASSLGRNTEAFF
d_gene: -; v_gene: TRBV27; j_gene: TRBJ2-7; abundance: -; CDR3nt: TGTGCCAGCAGCCCGGGGGTATGGTACGAGCAGTACTTC; CDR3aa: CASSPGVWYEQYF
d_gene: TRBD1; v_gene: TRBV9; j_gene: TRBJ2-7; abundance: -; CDR3nt: TGTGCCAGCAGCGGACAGGGTCCCGACGAGCAGTACTTC; CDR3aa: CASSGQGPDEQYF